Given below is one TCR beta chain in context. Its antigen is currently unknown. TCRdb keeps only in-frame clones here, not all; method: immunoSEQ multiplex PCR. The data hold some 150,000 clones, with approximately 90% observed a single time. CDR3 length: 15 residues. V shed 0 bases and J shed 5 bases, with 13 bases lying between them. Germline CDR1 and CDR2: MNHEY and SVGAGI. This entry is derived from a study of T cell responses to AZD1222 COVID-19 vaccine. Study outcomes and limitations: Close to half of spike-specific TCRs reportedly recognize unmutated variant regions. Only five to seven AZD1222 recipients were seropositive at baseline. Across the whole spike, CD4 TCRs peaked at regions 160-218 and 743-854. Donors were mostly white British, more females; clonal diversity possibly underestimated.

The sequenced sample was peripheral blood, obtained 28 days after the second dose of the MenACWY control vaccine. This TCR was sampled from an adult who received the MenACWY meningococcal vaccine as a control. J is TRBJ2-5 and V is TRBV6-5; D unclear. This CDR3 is CASSYSGRRAETQYF. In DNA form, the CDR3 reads TGTGCCAGCAGTTACTCTGGCAGGCGCGCGGAGACCCAGTACTTC.